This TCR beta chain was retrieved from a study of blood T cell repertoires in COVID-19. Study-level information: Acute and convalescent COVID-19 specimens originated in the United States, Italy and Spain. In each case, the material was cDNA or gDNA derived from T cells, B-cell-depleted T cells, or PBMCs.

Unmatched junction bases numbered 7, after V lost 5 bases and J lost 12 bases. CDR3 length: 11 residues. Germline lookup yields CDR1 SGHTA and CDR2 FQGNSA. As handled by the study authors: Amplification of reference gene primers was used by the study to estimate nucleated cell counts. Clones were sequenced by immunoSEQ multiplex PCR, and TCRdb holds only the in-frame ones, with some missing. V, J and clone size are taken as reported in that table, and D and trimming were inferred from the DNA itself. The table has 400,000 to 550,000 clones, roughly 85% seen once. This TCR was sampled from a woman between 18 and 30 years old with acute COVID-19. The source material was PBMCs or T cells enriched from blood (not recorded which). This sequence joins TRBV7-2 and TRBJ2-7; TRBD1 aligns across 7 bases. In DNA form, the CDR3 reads TGTGCCAGCAGCGTCGACAGGGTGTGGTACTTC. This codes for CASSVDRVWYF.